The table lists the clone carrying this TCR beta chain with a few counts. The record originates from a study of regulatory T cells in long-lasting Graves disease. V was shortened by 10 bases and J by 7 bases, with 20 bases between the two germline ends. The germline V gene encodes CDR1 LGHDT and CDR2 YNNKEL (reference sequence). The CDR3 loop spans 14 amino acids. In building TCR beta libraries, iRepertoire HTBI primers were used together with Arm-PCR of CDR3 regions. TCRdb passed the multiplex PCR reads through MiXCR, listing each CDR3 protein once. This table has about 440,000 distinct CDR3 sequences, roughly 17% appearing once. The time point is: newly diagnosed GD, antithyroid drugs for less than 3 months. RNA isolated from PBMCs was used to make the TCR library. These same records also appear under a second study, on T cells in Graves' hyperthyroidism and ophthalmopathy.

This sequence originates from a woman younger than 30 with Graves disease. The chain combines TRBV3-1 with TRBJ2-4; D gene uncertain. The source material was peripheral blood mononuclear cells (PBMCs), sampled at new diagnosis, from a patient treated with antithyroid drugs. In DNA form, the CDR3 reads TGTGCCAACCCCGAGGAGCCGTTGGGCAACATTCAGTACTTC. Translating it yields CANPEEPLGNIQYF.